One TCR beta chain is described in this entry. The target antigen is unknown. It was healthy bone marrow donors who served as donors. The sample belongs to a study of cytomegalovirus exposure and HLA in healthy donors. The CDR3 spans 12 residues. CDR1 and CDR2 (germline): SGHTA, FQGNSA. The V and J ends lost 8 bases and 0 bases respectively, with 8 bases between them. General observations from the study: Listed as cytomegalovirus-associated were approximately 160 TCR beta chains. Rare TCR sequences predominated, though certain public TCRs were found in many donors.

PCR involved 60 Vbeta and 13 Jbeta primers. Method: immunoSEQ multiplex PCR; TCRdb's copy keeps in-frame clones and lacks some. The sample lists 300,000 or so clones, 80% to 90% occurring once. The genes are TRBV7-2 and TRBJ2-7; D unresolved. The sequenced material came from PBMCs. This clonotype originated in a woman aged 40 to 55 in good health and CMV-seropositive. The CDR3 here is CASGRSSYEQYF. Written as DNA, the CDR3 is TGTGCCAGCGGCAGAAGCTCCTACGAGCAGTACTTC.